The 6 T cell receptor beta chains below were found in one sample sequenced in a study of post-analysis software for immune sequencing data. Findings and caveats of the study: Patients carried a few TRBV segments more frequently than controls did, and TRBV5-6, TRBV5-1 and TRBV20-1 were among them.

These receptors have no identified antigens. Tagging with unique molecular identifiers was a feature of the TCR beta cDNA libraries. Via MiXCR, TCRdb re-called the PCR reads, giving one row per CDR3 protein. The sample contains 700,000 to 900,000 distinct CDR3 sequences, under 60% of which appear only once. Sample: blood. All receptors come from a girl aged 10 to 17 with multiple sclerosis.

A single count supports this clonotype. This chain joins TRBV9 and TRBJ2-1, with D tentatively TRBD2 (5 bases). Per germline, CDR1 SGDLS and CDR2 YYNGEE. The V end was cut by 0 bases, the J end by 3 bases, with 10 bases between. The CDR3 is made up of 15 amino acids. The CDR3 reads CASSVGQRSYNEQFF. CDR3 nucleotide sequence: TGTGCCAGCAGCGTAGGTCAGCGGAGCTACAATGAGCAGTTCTTC.

In this sample, this clonotype turned up once. The V gene is TRBV7-2, the J gene TRBJ2-3; no clear D gene. V was shortened by 1 base and J by 3 bases, with 8 bases between the two germline ends. CDR1 SGHTA and CDR2 FQGNSA come from the germline V gene. The CDR3 runs to 14 residues. The CDR3 DNA reads TGTGCCAGCAGCTTAGAGATAGAAACAGATACGCAGTATTTT. Protein sequence: CASSLEIETDTQYF.

The chain couples TRBV6-5 to TRBJ2-6; D is possibly TRBD1 or TRBD2 (5 bases each). This CDR3 contains 15 residues. Trimming shortened V by 8 bases and J by 3 bases, and 14 bases separated the two germline ends. Germline CDR1 and CDR2: MNHEY and SVGAGI. This CDR3 is CASRGTEIGANVLTF. CDR3 bases: TGTGCCAGCCGTGGGACGGAGATTGGGGCCAACGTCCTGACTTTC.

The CDR3 spells CASSSDRGPFDEQFF. In nucleotides, the CDR3 is TGTGCCAGCAGCTCGGACAGGGGCCCTTTTGATGAGCAGTTCTTC. The V gene is TRBV11-3, the J gene TRBJ2-1, with 9 bases identical to TRBD1. V shed 4 bases, J shed 8 bases, and the junction held 9 bases outside the gene matches. The germline V gene has CDR1 SGHNT and CDR2 YENEEA. The CDR3 loop spans 15 amino acids.

This chain links TRBV4-1 with TRBJ1-1; D remains unclear. CDR1 is MGHRA and CDR2 is YSYEKL in the germline V gene. Trimming cost V 3 bases and J 1 base, with 12 bases left between them. The CDR3 spans 15 residues. The CDR3 DNA sequence: TGCGCCAGCAGCCACTTAGCGGTTGAGAACACTGAAGCTTTCTTT. Amino acid sequence: CASSHLAVENTEAFF.

V gene TRBV29-1 combines with J gene TRBJ2-3; TRBD2 matches 7 bases. V lost 2 bases, J lost 6 bases, and 8 bases stayed unmatched. Germline V lookup: CDR1 SQVTM, CDR2 ANQGSEA. The CDR3 has 14 residues. The CDR3 loop is CSVESAGVVDTQYF. CDR3 DNA sequence: TGCAGCGTTGAATCGGCGGGAGTGGTGGATACGCAGTATTTT.